This TCR beta chain was observed in a study of cytomegalovirus exposure and HLA in healthy donors. Sequenced by immunoSEQ multiplex PCR; TCRdb stores in-frame clones only, minus some. Of about 330,000 clones listed, about nine tenths are singletons. The CDR3 contains 14 residues. Germline CDR1 is SQVTM and CDR2 is ANQGSEA. V gave up 4 bases and J gave up 4 bases, with 16 bases separating them. About this clone: Its antigen remains unknown.

Study-level results: Most TCR sequences showed up rarely, but some public TCRs showed up in many donors. The authors enumerated around 150 TCR beta chains as linked to cytomegalovirus. In vitro data verified a few CMV-associated chains as specific for CMV antigens.

The sequence came from a woman aged 30 to 39 in good health and CMV-seropositive. The sample taken for sequencing was PBMCs. V and J are TRBV29-1 and TRBJ1-2; no clear D. The DNA for the CDR3 is TGCAGCGTTGGGGGTTTGGCGCAAAGCTATGGCTACACCTTC. Translated: CSVGGLAQSYGYTF.